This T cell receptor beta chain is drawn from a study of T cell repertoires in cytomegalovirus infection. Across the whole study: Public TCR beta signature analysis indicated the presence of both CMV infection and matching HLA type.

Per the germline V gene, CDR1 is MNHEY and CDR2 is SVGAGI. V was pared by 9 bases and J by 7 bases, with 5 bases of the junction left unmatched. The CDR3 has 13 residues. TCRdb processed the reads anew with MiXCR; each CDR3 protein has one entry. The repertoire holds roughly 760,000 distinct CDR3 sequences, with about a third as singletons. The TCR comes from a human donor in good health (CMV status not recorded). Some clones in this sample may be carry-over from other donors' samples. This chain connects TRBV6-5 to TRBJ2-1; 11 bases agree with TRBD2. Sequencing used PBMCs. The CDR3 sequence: CASTSGRRNEQFF. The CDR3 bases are TGTGCCAGTACTAGCGGGAGACGGAATGAGCAGTTCTTC.